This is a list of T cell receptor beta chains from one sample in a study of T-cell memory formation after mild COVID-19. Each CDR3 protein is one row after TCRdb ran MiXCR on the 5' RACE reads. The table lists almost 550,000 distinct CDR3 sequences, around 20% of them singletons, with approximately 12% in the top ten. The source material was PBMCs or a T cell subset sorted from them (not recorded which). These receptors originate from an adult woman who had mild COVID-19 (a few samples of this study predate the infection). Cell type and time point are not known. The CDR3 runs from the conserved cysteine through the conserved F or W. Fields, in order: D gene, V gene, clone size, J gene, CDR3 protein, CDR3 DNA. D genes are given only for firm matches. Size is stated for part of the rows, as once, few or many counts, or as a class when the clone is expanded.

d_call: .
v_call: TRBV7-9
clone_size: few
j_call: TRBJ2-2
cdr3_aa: CASILTQGQLGELFF
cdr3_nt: TGTGCCAGCATCCTTACGCAAGGACAGCTCGGGGAGCTGTTTTTT

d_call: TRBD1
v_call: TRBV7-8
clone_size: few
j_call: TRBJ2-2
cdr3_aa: CASSSRTGANTGELFF
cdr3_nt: TGTGCCAGCAGCTCACGGACAGGGGCGAACACCGGGGAGCTGTTTTTT

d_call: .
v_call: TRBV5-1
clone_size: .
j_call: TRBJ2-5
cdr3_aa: CASSGVETQYF
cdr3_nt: TGCGCCAGCAGCGGGGTGGAGACCCAGTACTTC

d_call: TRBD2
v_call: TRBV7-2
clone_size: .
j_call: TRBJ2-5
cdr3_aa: CASSEGLAGVRGQETQYF
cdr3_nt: TGTGCCAGCAGCGAGGGACTAGCGGGAGTGAGGGGGCAAGAGACCCAGTACTTC

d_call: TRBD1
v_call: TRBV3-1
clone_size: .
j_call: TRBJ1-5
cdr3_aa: CASSQGTGRNQPQHF
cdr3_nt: TGTGCCAGCAGCCAAGGGACAGGGAGGAATCAGCCCCAGCATTTT

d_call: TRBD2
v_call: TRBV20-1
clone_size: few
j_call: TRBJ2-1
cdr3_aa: CSARVTAGVSSYNEQFF
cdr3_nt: TGCAGTGCTAGAGTGACAGCGGGGGTTAGCTCCTACAATGAGCAGTTCTTC

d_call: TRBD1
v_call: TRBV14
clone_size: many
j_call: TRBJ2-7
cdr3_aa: CASRGTGAEYYEQYF
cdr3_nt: TGTGCCAGCAGGGGGACAGGGGCCGAATACTACGAGCAGTACTTC

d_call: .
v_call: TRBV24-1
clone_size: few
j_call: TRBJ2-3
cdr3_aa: CATSEISTDTQYF
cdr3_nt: TGTGCCACCAGTGAAATAAGCACAGATACGCAGTATTTT

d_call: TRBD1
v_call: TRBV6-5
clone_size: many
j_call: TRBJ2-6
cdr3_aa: CASSFQPGQGAGGANVLTF
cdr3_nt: TGTGCCAGCAGTTTCCAACCGGGACAGGGGGCAGGGGGGGCCAACGTCCTGACTTTC

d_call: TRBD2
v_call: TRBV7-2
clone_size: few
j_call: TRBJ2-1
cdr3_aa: CASSREGRKEQFF
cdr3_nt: TGTGCCAGCAGCCGGGAGGGCAGGAAGGAGCAGTTCTTC

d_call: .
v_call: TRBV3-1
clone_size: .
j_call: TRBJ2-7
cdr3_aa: CASSPRRRAPSEQYF
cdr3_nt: TGTGCCAGCAGCCCAAGGAGGCGGGCACCCTCAGAGCAGTACTTC

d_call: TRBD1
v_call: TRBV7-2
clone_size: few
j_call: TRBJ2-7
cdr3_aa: CASSPSGQGAVEQYF
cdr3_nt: TGTGCCAGCAGCCCCTCCGGGCAGGGGGCTGTCGAGCAGTACTTC

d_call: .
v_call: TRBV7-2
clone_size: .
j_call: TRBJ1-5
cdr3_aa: CASSPGSPGDQPQHF
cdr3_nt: TGTGCCAGCAGTCCAGGTTCGCCAGGGGATCAGCCCCAGCATTTT

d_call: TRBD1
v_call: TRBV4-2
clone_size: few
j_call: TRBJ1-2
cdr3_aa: CASSQDQGQLLDYGYTF
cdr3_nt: TGTGCCAGCAGCCAAGACCAGGGACAGTTACTAGACTATGGCTACACCTTC

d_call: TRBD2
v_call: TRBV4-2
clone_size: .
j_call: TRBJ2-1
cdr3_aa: CASKGLLAGTYNEQFF
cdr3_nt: TGTGCCAGCAAGGGGCTACTAGCGGGGACCTACAATGAGCAGTTCTTC

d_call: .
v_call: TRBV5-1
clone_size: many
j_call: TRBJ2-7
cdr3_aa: CASSSNYEQYF
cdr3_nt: TGTGCCAGCAGTTCTAACTACGAGCAGTACTTC

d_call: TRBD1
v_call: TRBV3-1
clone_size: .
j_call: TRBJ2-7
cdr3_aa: CASSQDRFGTGAYEQYF
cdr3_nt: TGTGCCAGCAGCCAAGATAGATTCGGGACAGGGGCCTACGAGCAGTACTTC

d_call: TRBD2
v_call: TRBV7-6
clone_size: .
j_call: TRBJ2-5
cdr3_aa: CASSSRLAGNWETQYF
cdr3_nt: TGTGCCAGCAGCTCCCGACTAGCGGGGAACTGGGAGACCCAGTACTTC

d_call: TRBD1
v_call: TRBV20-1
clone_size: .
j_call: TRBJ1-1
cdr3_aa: CSARFGTGTGAAFF
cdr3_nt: TGCAGTGCTAGGTTTGGGACAGGGACCGGCGCAGCTTTCTTT

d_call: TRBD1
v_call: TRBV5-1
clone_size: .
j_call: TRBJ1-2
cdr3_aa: CASSIRDRADYGYTF
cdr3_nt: TGCGCCAGCAGCATCCGGGACAGAGCGGACTATGGCTACACCTTC

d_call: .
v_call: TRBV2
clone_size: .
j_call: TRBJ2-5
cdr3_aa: CASSGLPGTQYF
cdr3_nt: TGTGCCAGCAGTGGCCTGCCGGGGACCCAGTACTTC

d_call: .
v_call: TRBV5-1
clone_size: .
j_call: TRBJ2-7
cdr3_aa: CASRWDISYEQYF
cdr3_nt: TGCGCCAGCAGGTGGGACATCTCCTACGAGCAGTACTTC

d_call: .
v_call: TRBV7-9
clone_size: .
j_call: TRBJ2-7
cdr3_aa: CASSPLTASYEQYF
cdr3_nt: TGTGCCAGCAGCCCGTTGACGGCTTCCTACGAGCAGTACTTC

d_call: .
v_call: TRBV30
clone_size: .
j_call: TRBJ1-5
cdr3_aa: CAWSVGRNSNQPQHF
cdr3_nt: TGTGCCTGGAGTGTGGGGCGGAATAGCAATCAGCCCCAGCATTTT

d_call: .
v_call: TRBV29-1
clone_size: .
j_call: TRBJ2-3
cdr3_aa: CSVDGVQGLDTQYF
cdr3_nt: TGCAGCGTTGACGGCGTACAGGGCCTAGATACGCAGTATTTT

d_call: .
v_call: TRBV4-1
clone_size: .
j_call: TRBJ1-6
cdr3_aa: CASSQGTANSPLHF
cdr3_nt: TGCGCCAGCAGCCAAGGGACAGCTAATTCACCCCTCCACTTT

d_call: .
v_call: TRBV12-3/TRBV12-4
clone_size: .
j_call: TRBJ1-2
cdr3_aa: CASSLRSGYTF
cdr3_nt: TGTGCCAGCAGTTTACGGAGTGGCTACACCTTC

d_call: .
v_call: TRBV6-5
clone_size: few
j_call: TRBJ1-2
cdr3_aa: CASSYWAARQEGYTF
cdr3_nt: TGTGCCAGCAGTTACTGGGCAGCCCGACAAGAGGGCTACACCTTC

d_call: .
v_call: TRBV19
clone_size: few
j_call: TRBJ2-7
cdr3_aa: CASSPTPGYEQYF
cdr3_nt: TGTGCCAGTAGTCCTACCCCCGGGTACGAGCAGTACTTC

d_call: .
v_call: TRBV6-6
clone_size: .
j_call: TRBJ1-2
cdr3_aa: CATYPAGPSLEGYTF
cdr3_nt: TGTGCCACTTATCCGGCAGGCCCCTCTTTGGAAGGCTACACCTTC

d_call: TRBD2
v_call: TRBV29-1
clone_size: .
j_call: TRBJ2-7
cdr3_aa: CSVEGRAGGYEQYF
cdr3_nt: TGCAGCGTTGAAGGGCGGGCGGGAGGCTACGAGCAGTACTTC

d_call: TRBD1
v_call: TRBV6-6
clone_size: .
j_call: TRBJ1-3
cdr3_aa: CASTEDRAAGNTIYF
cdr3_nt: TGTGCCAGCACCGAGGACAGGGCTGCTGGAAACACCATATATTTT

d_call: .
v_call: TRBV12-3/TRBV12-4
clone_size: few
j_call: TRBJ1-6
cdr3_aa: CASSLAGARADSPLHF
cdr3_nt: TGTGCCAGCAGTTTAGCGGGGGCGCGGGCAGATTCACCCCTCCACTTT